This T cell receptor beta chain appears in the sequencing data of a study of cytomegalovirus exposure and HLA in healthy donors (dated by TCRdb to between 2016 and 2019). Regarding the study in general: According to an earlier analysis of 550 to 700 of the donors, some 180 million T cells yielded roughly 100 million unique TCR beta sequences and about 280 Gb of sequence data. Approximately 310 gigabases of sequencing data and around 80 million unique TCR sequences made up an early release that covered several hundred HLA-typed donors. The genetic ancestry cluster associated with self-reported Caucasian donors included roughly four fifths of the 398 genotyped donors. The study aimed to test whether signatures of past pathogen exposure could be identified by cataloging public T cell receptors. The study used immunosequencing to profile the T cell repertoires of more than 650 subjects and linked those repertoires to cytomegalovirus serostatus. Along with the 666-subject first cohort, a separate validation cohort of around 120 different subjects was used. High-throughput TCR immunosequencing, statistical association of individual TCRs with disease status, and machine learning were combined to predict cytomegalovirus infection status. To study patterns of TCR occurrence, a later analysis re-analyzed previously published TCR beta repertoires from several hundred donors and added high-resolution HLA genotyping. Rather than using new phenotypic data, the later analysis identified candidate immune exposures from TCR beta sequences and from how often those sequences occurred across donors. To decide whether each TCR beta V gene segment behaved as functional or pseudogenic, an earlier analysis of approximately 590 of the donors relied on high-throughput TCR beta sequencing. Donor age, sex, ethnicity and CMV serostatus were compiled alongside the repertoire data. Genome-wide SNP genotypes for about 65% of the roughly 670 donors were used in a later genetic analysis, which treated that subset as a discovery cohort. All discovery cohort repertoires had been generated on a single sequencing platform. HLA typing covered class I and class II loci at four-digit resolution. Typing coverage differed by locus: A, B, C, DRB1 and DQB1 were typed in roughly 620-630 donors, DQA1 in roughly 510, DPA1 in over 600, and DPB1 in just under 480. Because of strong linkage in the cohort, roughly 5 DR-DQ haplotypes were treated as single units for association and clustering. Among roughly 400 genotyped donors of the cohort, an average of approximately 240,000 unique TCR beta nucleotide sequences was sequenced per donor, of which about 19% were non-productive. Points the paper makes about the study in general: Some IMGT-functional V segments, including TRBV6-2 and TRBV6-3, could not be told apart with the 87-base-pair reads, so those segments were excluded. In a later analysis, HLA-associated TCR beta chains were found to be more clonally expanded and to have lower generation probabilities than equally common non-associated chains. According to a later analysis, most CMV-associated TCR beta chains appeared to be HLA-restricted, and the HLA associations seemed to be driven largely by CMV exposure. Broadly in line with IMGT annotations, most TCR beta V segments showed up in productive rearrangements about 87% or about 30% of the time in an earlier analysis of about 500 of the donors. When HLA alleles, especially DR and DQ, strongly co-occurred, TCR associations were difficult to assign to individual alleles. CMV serostatus was the only immune exposure information available for the cohort. In the study, 150 to 200 TCR beta chains were listed as associated with cytomegalovirus. While some public TCRs were present in many individuals, most TCR sequences turned up only very rarely across donors. Correlated functional status among segregating V segments might be attributable to linkage disequilibrium, but an unknown experimental factor could not be ruled out. A cluster of highly shared sequence variants was judged likely to be a technical artifact of the sequencing pipeline. Some 16 rarely observed V segments, including chromosome 9 orphons, were excluded from the earlier analysis of approximately 600 of the donors because counts were too low. HLA typing was unavailable for some donors at each locus, so association tests used only the typed subset. The cohort was sequenced for TCR beta chains only, and without alpha or paired-chain data the features that could be detected were limited. A later genetic analysis associated a missense DCLRE1C variant with V-gene and J-gene trimming of TCR beta chains, and an independent cohort replicated the association. Specific HLA alleles were associated with over 15,000 TCR beta sequences at a false discovery rate of 0.05 in a later analysis. Roughly uniform sequencing depth across donors was assumed in presence/absence analyses, although this assumption may not hold. According to a later analysis, parvovirus B19, influenza, CMV and Epstein-Barr virus appeared linked to several top co-occurrence clusters. Three of the identified cytomegalovirus-associated TCR beta chains were confirmed in vitro to be specific for cytomegalovirus antigens. In both the original and validation cohorts, the classifier was reported to diagnose cytomegalovirus status with high specificity and sensitivity. A later genetic analysis reported fewer N-insertions in productive TCRs among donors in an Asian-associated ancestry cluster than the roughly 690-donor mean. In a later analysis, TCR association rates were found to vary across HLA loci, with the most associated TCRs seen for DRB1 alleles and the fewest for HLA-C alleles. It was suggested by the authors that the approach could potentially be generalized to other disease states and immunological phenotypes. A further reported finding was that TCR beta sequences accurately predicted the HLA-A and HLA-B alleles for most subjects in the first cohort.

The cohort comprised hundreds of healthy bone marrow donors. At the time of sampling, all cohort members were nominally healthy, though unrecorded immune exposures were likely present. The donor tested CMV seropositive and was one of the 289 seropositive cohort members. A peripheral blood sample was collected from each donor, and TCR beta sequencing was performed on peripheral blood mononuclear cells. The Qiagen DNeasy Blood Extraction Kit was used to extract genomic DNA from the blood cell samples. The method behind the library was the immunoSEQ multiplex PCR assay. A mixture of 60 forward primers for TCR Vbeta segments and 13 reverse primers for TCR Jbeta segments was used in the multiplex PCR. The CDR3 region of rearranged TCR beta genes was amplified from genomic DNA by a multiplex PCR assay. The Illumina HiSeq System was used to sequence the amplified TCR beta libraries as 87-base-pair reads. The authors processed their data as follows. Across the 666 repertoires, a later analysis counted roughly 77 million unique TCR beta chains, roughly 11 million of which were shared by at least two donors. Raw reads were error-corrected and collapsed into unique sequences by a nearest-neighbor algorithm in which closely related sequences were merged to remove PCR and sequencing errors. Alignment of CDR3 sequences to IMGT reference sequences was used to assign V, D and J gene segments. Each retained sequence needed at least a six-nucleotide match to both a V gene segment and a J gene segment. Rearrangements were called productive when the CDR3 lacked stop codons and stayed in frame with V and J; all others were non-productive. CDR3 was defined according to IMGT convention as the region running from the second conserved V-encoded cysteine to the conserved J-encoded phenylalanine. In an earlier analysis of more than 550 of the donors, sequences lacking an unambiguous match to a single V gene segment were excluded. In an earlier analysis of around 590 of the donors, a V segment was called functional when productive rearrangements were above 56.7%, and segregating when the standard deviation between donors exceeded 5%. To diagnose cytomegalovirus status from the catalog of TCR beta chain sequences, a statistical classification framework was built. V and J gene assignment, in a later analysis, came from comparing TCR nucleotide sequences with IMGT/GENE-DB human TR gene sequences. The TCRdist pipeline was used in a later analysis to assign CDR3 sequences and most-parsimonious VDJ recombination scenarios. In a later analysis, each TCR beta chain was defined by its CDR3 amino acid sequence together with its V-gene family, and reads without a unique V-gene family were excluded. A later analysis removed 500 to 600 highly shared, low-generation-probability nucleotide sequences to deal with suspected cross-contamination and a sequencing artifact. In a later analysis, a clonal expansion index for each public chain was calculated from normalized within-repertoire ranks of inferred template counts. Generation probabilities in a later analysis came from a VDJ recombination model fitted to out-of-frame rearrangements, and those results were checked against IGoR. A later analysis scored TCR-TCR, TCR-HLA and TCR-CMV co-occurrence with hypergeometric tests, applying a repertoire-size bias correction to TCR pairs. In a later analysis, false discovery rates were estimated by permuting HLA or CMV assignments 20 times. In a later analysis, co-occurring TCRs were grouped with DBSCAN, and TCRdist sequence similarity was added when clustering was performed within HLA-allele-positive subsets. Repertoires with fewer than 30,000 or more than 120,000 public chains were left out of co-occurrence clustering, as were roughly five repertoires with anomalous nucleotide sharing. Here the immuneACCESS table is served through TCRdb, limited to in-frame sequences with V and J called. Missing clones are a known gap in these copies; in checked studies unresolved V genes cover under half, and the rest lacks a known reason. Clonal size and the V and J genes are those of that table, whereas D and trimming came from the DNA. For this sample there are about 78,000 clones; approximately 72% appear just once. The biggest ten clones account for more than 9.5% of the sample.

The germline ends are 8 bases apart after V is trimmed by 4 bases and J by 7 bases. From cysteine to phenylalanine, the CDR3 is 12 amino acids long. Left in the record is the CDR3 DNA by itself, 36 bases read in frame from the first base. As encoded in the germline V gene (reference sequence), CDR1 is GTSNPN while CDR2 is SVGIG. As regards this clone: Its antigen is still unknown. Base-call qualities are not available, and no considerably larger clone is one nucleotide away.

The chain is made from TRBV30 and TRBJ1-6; tentative D gene TRBD1, with 5 bases matching. The TCR comes from a woman in her thirties or forties in good health and CMV-seropositive. Sequenced input: PBMCs. CDR3 sequence: CAWTGNNSPLHF. The sequence in DNA is TGTGCCTGGACAGGGAACAATTCACCCCTCCACTTT.